What follows describes a single TCR beta chain. The target of this receptor is not known. No base quality information exists; no much larger clone differs at one position. Participants in the prospective study were aged roughly 18 to 100 years, lived in some 24 United States geographic areas, and enrolled through a virtual design. Cohort assignment in the prospective study relied on participant-reported clinical history from a screening survey and a study questionnaire. Mobile phlebotomists in the prospective study collected whole blood, serum and a nasopharyngeal or oropharyngeal swab from every participant. Participants in the prospective study had the option to provide additional blood draws and questionnaires over a roughly two-month period. Before DNA extraction, prospective study blood samples were shipped either frozen or at room temperature. This sample was taken from a study of blood T cell repertoires in COVID-19 (TCRdb year 2020). About the full investigation: The collaborator samples originated in the United States, Italy and Spain and spanned the acute and convalescent phases of COVID-19. The prospective study material was composed of cDNA or gDNA derived from T cells, B-cell-depleted T cells, or PBMCs. Subjects who had been exposed to COVID-19, were actively infected with it, or had recovered from it provided the deeply sampled blood TCRbeta repertoires that made up the dataset. The repertoires were released in a freely available public database meant as a resource for research on the immune response to SARS-CoV-2. The samples were drawn from the first 160 participants of the ongoing ImmuneRACE study and from over a thousand subjects provided by 6 global collaborators. Nearly every sample came with metadata listing a de-identified subject ID, COVID-19 status, age in years and sex. Where available, HLA class I and class II types were taken from metadata supplied by the sample provider and were not determined by assay-based typing. What the authors observed across the whole study: The amount of clinical and demographic metadata varied by source and participant and was provided uncurated.

V gives up 1 base and J gives up 4 bases, and the segment between their germline ends measures 13 bases. For CDR1 and CDR2, the germline V gene lists SGHTA and FQGNSA. The CDR3 goes from the cysteine to the phenylalanine over 15 residues. Only CDR3 DNA remains: 45 bases, in frame from the first base. The immunoSEQ Assay, a bias-controlled multiplex PCR, was used to amplify TCRbeta CDR3 regions from genomic DNA. As for the original processing: Nucleated cell counts per sample were estimated from amplification of reference gene primers within the assay. Sequence reads were collapsed and filtered to measure the absolute abundance of every unique TCRbeta CDR3 rearrangement. Productive Simpson clonality was computed per sample as the square root of Simpson's diversity index over productive rearrangements. This immuneACCESS table, as held by TCRdb, lists in-frame sequences with V and J called but not all clones. Of the missing ones, under half trace to an unresolved V gene in checked studies; the others have no known cause. That table gives V, J and clone size, and the DNA gave D and trimming. The sample table records about 400,000 clones; over 75% of these occur just once. Roughly 2% of the sample comes from the top ten.

This receptor was identified in a middle-aged woman with acute COVID-19. The chain couples TRBV7-2 to TRBJ1-2, with a tentative D gene TRBD1 over 6 matching bases. Sequenced: PBMCs or T cells enriched from blood (not recorded which). The sequence in DNA is TGTGCCAGCAGCTTAGACCCCAGGGGAAGCTATGGCTACACCTTC. This gives the protein CASSLDPRGSYGYTF.